Presented here are 31 T cell receptor beta chains from one specimen sequenced in a study of cytomegalovirus exposure and HLA in healthy donors (dated by TCRdb to the late 2010s). Libraries were constructed by the immunoSEQ multiplex PCR assay. TCRdb obtained this table from immuneACCESS and retained in-frame rearrangements with V and J assigned. These tables miss some clones; where compared with another copy, unresolved V genes account for less than half of the shortfall, and the remainder is unexplained. The sample table lists roughly 70,000 clones, roughly 96% of them with a count of one. Of the sample, approximately 2.5% falls within the top ten clones. Sequencing was done on a sample of PBMCs. The receptors stem from a man aged 18 to 30 in good health and CMV-seronegative.

This clone was counted once. CDR3 sequence reads: CASSPRGERTDTQYF. The CDR3 DNA follows: TGTGCCAGCAGCCCCAGGGGGGAACGCACAGATACGCAGTATTTT. The chain is built from TRBV9 and TRBJ2-3; TRBD1 might be the D (7 bases). V was clipped by 4 bases and J by 1 base, with 13 bases between them. The CDR3 has 15 amino acids. Germline values: CDR1 SGDLS, CDR2 YYNGEE.

This chain links TRBV5-1 with TRBJ1-4, with TRBD1 as a possible D gene (5 bases). Trimming left V 2 bases short and J 8 bases short, with 13 bases between. The CDR3 spans 14 residues. The V gene's germline CDR1 is SGHRS and CDR2 YFSETQ. For the CDR3, the DNA is TGCGCCAGCAGCTTAGACAGATCGGGCGAAAAACTGTTTTTT. It translates to CASSLDRSGEKLFF.

The chain uses TRBV19 and TRBJ1-4; 9 nucleotides agree with TRBD1. Germline loops: CDR1 LNHDA, CDR2 SQIVND (reference sequence). This CDR3 spans 14 amino acids. Unmatched junction bases numbered 6, after V lost 5 bases and J lost 8 bases. The CDR3 DNA sequence: TGTGCCAGTAGTTCCGGGACAGGGAGAGAAAAACTGTTTTTT. Its translation is CASSSGTGREKLFF.

This clone was seen only once. The chain combines TRBV6-1 with TRBJ1-5; 10 positions agree with TRBD1. Germline lookup yields CDR1 MNHNS and CDR2 SASEGT. The CDR3 totals 15 residues. After removal of 3 bases from V and 7 bases from J, the junction contained 6 bases not matched to a gene. The CDR3 spells CASSDQGQGGQPQHF. CDR3 sequence (DNA): TGTGCCAGCAGTGATCAAGGACAGGGGGGACAGCCCCAGCATTTT.

The chain couples TRBV7-8 to TRBJ2-1, with D maybe TRBD2 (5 bases). The germline V and J ends were trimmed by 1 base and 4 bases, with 11 bases remaining between them. This CDR3 contains 15 residues. Germline loops: CDR1 SGHVS, CDR2 FQNEAQ. This CDR3 reads CASSLGGNPYNEQFF. CDR3 DNA sequence: TGTGCCAGCAGCTTAGGAGGGAATCCTTACAATGAGCAGTTCTTC.

This chain connects TRBV19 to TRBJ1-2, with TRBD1 as a possible D gene (5 bases). Germline-derived CDR1 and CDR2 are LNHDA and SQIVND (reference sequence). V dropped 8 bases and J dropped 4 bases, with 17 bases sitting between them. This CDR3 has 14 residues. CDR3 residues: CASQKTESLYGYTF. In DNA form, the CDR3 reads TGTGCCAGTCAGAAGACAGAGTCTCTCTATGGCTACACCTTC.

V usage is TRBV6-6 and J usage is TRBJ2-1; 8 nucleotides match TRBD2. Looked up from germline, CDR1 is MNHNY and CDR2 is SVGAGI (reference sequence). The CDR3 contains 14 residues. V shed 7 bases, J shed 3 bases, and the junction held 5 bases outside the gene matches. The CDR3 bases are TGTGCCAGCACCCGGCTAGCGGGCTACAATGAGCAGTTCTTC. This codes for CASTRLAGYNEQFF.

This chain connects TRBV29-1 to TRBJ2-1; 7 bases fit TRBD1. After removal of 0 bases from V and 4 bases from J, the junction contained 12 bases not matched to a gene. Germline CDR1 reads SQVTM; CDR2 reads ANQGSEA. The CDR3 has 17 residues. CDR3 sequence: CSVEDLGQRISYNEQFF. CDR3 bases: TGCAGCGTTGAAGATCTGGGACAGCGAATTTCTTACAATGAGCAGTTCTTC.

For this clone: This same CDR3 is encoded by further DNA sequences in the sample. This sequence joins TRBV27 and TRBJ2-1; 9 bases are a match to TRBD2. Trimming cost V 3 bases and J 4 bases; bases outside gene matches: 7. Germline V gene sequence: CDR1 MNHEY, CDR2 SMNVEV (reference sequence). The CDR3 covers 16 residues. CDR3 sequence: CASSLGSAGGYNEQFF. The CDR3 DNA reads TGTGCCAGCAGTTTGGGCTCGGCGGGAGGGTACAATGAGCAGTTCTTC.

The chain links TRBV6-5 to TRBJ2-7, with 8 bases matching TRBD1. V was pared by 2 bases and J by 4 bases, with 7 bases of the junction left unmatched. In germline, CDR1 is MNHEY, CDR2 SVGAGI. The CDR3 totals 15 residues. The CDR3: CASSYQAGGLYEQYF. CDR3 coding DNA: TGTGCCAGCAGTTACCAAGCAGGGGGCTTATACGAGCAGTACTTC.

This chain links TRBV28 with TRBJ1-6; no definite D call. The V gene's germline CDR1 is MDHEN and CDR2 SYDVKM. CDR3 length equals 14 residues. V was pared by 5 bases and J by 7 bases, with 12 bases between. The CDR3 DNA reads as TGTGCCAGCAGTCTCGGGGTCCCCAATTCACCCCTCCACTTT. Its protein product is CASSLGVPNSPLHF.

This clone was detected once. The genes are TRBV6-5 and TRBJ2-7; 13 bases are a match to TRBD2. The CDR3 has 16 amino acids. The J segment lost 4 bases and the V segment lost 0 bases, leaving 3 bases of the junction unmatched. In germline, CDR1 is MNHEY, CDR2 SVGAGI. CDR3 sequence: CASSYSLTSGRYEQYF. In DNA form, the CDR3 reads TGTGCCAGCAGTTACTCTCTGACTAGCGGGAGGTACGAGCAGTACTTC.

The CDR3 loop is CASSVTGAYGYTF. The CDR3, as DNA: TGTGCCAGCAGCGTAACAGGGGCCTATGGCTACACCTTC. The chain employs TRBV9 and TRBJ1-2, with 7 bases that match TRBD1. The CDR3 has 13 amino acids. J was trimmed by 4 bases and V by 1 base; bases with no gene match: 1. Germline CDR1 reads SGDLS; CDR2 reads YYNGEE.

The chain employs TRBV19 and TRBJ1-5; D gene unclear. V lost 3 bases and J 4 bases, leaving 10 bases between the germline ends. The CDR3 loop spans 14 amino acids. CDR1 is LNHDA and CDR2 is SQIVND in the germline V gene (reference sequence). The CDR3 DNA reads TGTGCCAGTAGTATGGCAGTGCGGAATCAGCCCCAGCATTTT. This encodes CASSMAVRNQPQHF.

The V and J genes are TRBV11-3 and TRBJ1-1; D is perhaps TRBD1 (5 bases). CDR3 length equals 18 residues. Germline values: CDR1 SGHNT, CDR2 YENEEA. Trimming removed 2 bases at V and 5 bases at J, with 24 bases between. CDR3 in amino acids: CASSLHPSTSTRGTEAFF. In nucleotides, the CDR3 is TGTGCCAGCAGCTTACACCCTTCGACCTCGACAAGGGGAACTGAAGCTTTCTTT.

This chain connects TRBV11-3 to TRBJ2-7; D might be TRBD2 (6 bases). CDR1 and CDR2 from the germline V gene are SGHNT and YENEEA. V lost 5 bases to trimming and J lost 2 bases, with 13 bases between them. This CDR3 region has 14 residues. CDR3 in DNA: TGTGCCAGCAGCCAGGAGGGGAACCCCTACGAGCAGTACTTC. Translating it yields CASSQEGNPYEQYF.

V is TRBV10-3 and J is TRBJ2-2; D is uncertain. The germline gives CDR1 ENHRY, CDR2 SYGVKD. The CDR3 covers 15 residues. V lost 0 bases and J lost 3, with 8 bases in between. CDR3 sequence reads: CAISESTGYTGELFF. CDR3 bases: TGTGCCATCAGTGAGTCCACCGGGTACACCGGGGAGCTGTTTTTT.

The genes are TRBV9 and TRBJ2-1; 9 bases are a match to TRBD1. Germline V gene sequence: CDR1 SGDLS, CDR2 YYNGEE. V lost 0 bases and J lost 4; bases outside the gene matches: 2. The CDR3 has 15 residues. CDR3 loop: CASSVDGQGYNEQFF. CDR3 sequence (DNA): TGTGCCAGCAGCGTAGATGGACAGGGGTACAATGAGCAGTTCTTC.

V gene TRBV5-1 combines with J gene TRBJ2-5, with TRBD2 matching 11 bases. V trimming: 4 bases; J trimming: 2 bases; junction bases outside the gene matches: 7. From germline, CDR1 is SGHRS and CDR2 YFSETQ. The length of the CDR3 is 16 residues. The DNA for the CDR3 is TGCGCCAGCAGCGGCGCCGGGACTAGCGGTCAAGAGACCCAGTACTTC. Residues: CASSGAGTSGQETQYF.

This clone occurred once. V usage is TRBV2 and J usage is TRBJ2-5; a weak D match, TRBD2 (7 bases). This CDR3 has 15 amino acids. CDR1 is SNHLY and CDR2 is FYNNEI in the germline V gene. V dropped 5 bases and J dropped 7 bases, with 20 bases sitting between them. CDR3 in DNA: TGTGCCAGCAGTAGTGGATGGGGGGGCGCCGCGACCCAGTACTTC. This sequence encodes CASSSGWGGAATQYF. Full variable domain (remainder filled in from reference TRBV2 and TRBJ2-5): EPEVTQTPSHQVTQMGQEVILRCVPISNHLYFYWYRQILGQKVEFLVSFYNNEISEKSEIFDDQFSVERPDGSNFTLKIRSTKLEDSAMYFCASSSGWGGAATQYFGPGTRLLVL.

DNA for the CDR3: TGTGCCAGCAGTTACTCGAGCAGGGCCTACCAAGAGACCCAGTACTTC. Protein sequence: CASSYSSRAYQETQYF. J is TRBJ2-5 and V is TRBV6-5, with D perhaps matching TRBD1 (5 bases). The germline V gene encodes CDR1 MNHEY and CDR2 SVGAGI. V dropped 0 bases and J dropped 0 bases, with 11 bases sitting between them. CDR3 length: 16 residues.

The chain joins TRBV29-1 to TRBJ1-5; TRBD1 aligns across 9 bases. The CDR3 runs to 13 residues. The germline CDR1 and CDR2 sequences are SQVTM and ANQGSEA. J lost 4 bases, V lost 4 bases, and 2 bases had no gene match. CDR3 DNA sequence: TGCAGCGTTGGGGGACAGGGTAATCAGCCCCAGCATTTT. Translation gives CSVGGQGNQPQHF.

V and J are TRBV6-5 and TRBJ1-2; D possibly corresponds to TRBD1 (6 bases). Trimming removed 0 bases at V and 6 bases at J, with 11 bases between. The CDR3 covers 14 residues. CDR1 is MNHEY and CDR2 is SVGAGI in the germline V gene. The CDR3 sequence: CASSYSGRGNGYTF. DNA of the CDR3: TGTGCCAGCAGTTACTCGGGCAGGGGAAATGGCTACACCTTC.

This clone was counted once. The J gene is TRBJ1-2, the V gene TRBV2; D might be TRBD1 (6 bases). Trimming stripped 7 bases from V and 8 bases from J, with 17 bases between. The CDR3 covers 13 residues. CDR1 is SNHLY and CDR2 is FYNNEI in the germline V gene. The CDR3 nucleotides read TGTGCCAGCAATCGGGACACCCCATGGGGCTACACCTTC. Residues: CASNRDTPWGYTF.

The V call is TRBV28, the J call TRBJ2-7, with a possible D match to TRBD2 (6 bases). The CDR3 consists of 14 residues. Germline CDR1 is MDHEN and CDR2 is SYDVKM. V gave up 2 bases and J gave up 4 bases, with 12 bases separating them. Here the CDR3 DNA reads TGTGCCAGCAGTTTACTCGCCGCGGGGTACGAGCAGTACTTC. The encoded protein is CASSLLAAGYEQYF.

In its sample, this clone was seen once. The V call is TRBV27, the J call TRBJ2-1; 10 nucleotides agree with TRBD1. Unmatched junction bases numbered 6, after V lost 6 bases and J lost 7 bases. Germline V gene lookup returns CDR1 MNHEY and CDR2 SMNVEV (reference sequence). This CDR3 is built from 14 residues. CDR3 sequence reads: CASRGQGMGNEQFF. CDR3 nucleotides: TGTGCCAGCAGGGGACAGGGGATGGGGAATGAGCAGTTCTTC.

The chain employs TRBV9 and TRBJ2-7, with 10 bases lining up with TRBD1. The germline V gene has CDR1 SGDLS and CDR2 YYNGEE. The CDR3 has 16 amino acids. V was clipped by 3 bases and J by 0 bases; unmatched bases: 6. The CDR3 spells CASSEPRTGGSYEQYF. The CDR3 DNA reads as TGTGCCAGCAGCGAGCCCAGGACAGGGGGCTCCTACGAGCAGTACTTC.

V and J are TRBV9 and TRBJ2-3, with 8 bases matching TRBD2. Germline-derived CDR1 and CDR2 are SGDLS and YYNGEE. The CDR3 covers 16 residues. Trimming at V came to 2 bases and at J to 1 base, leaving 6 bases not matched to a gene. The CDR3 is CASSVRGGDRTDTQYF. The CDR3 bases are TGTGCCAGCAGCGTCCGGGGGGGGGACCGCACAGATACGCAGTATTTT.

V gene TRBV4-1 combines with J gene TRBJ2-3; the match to TRBD2 covers 7 bases. Germline CDR1 MGHRA, CDR2 YSYEKL. There are 15 residues in the CDR3. The junction had 8 bases not matched to a gene; V was cut back by 4 bases and J by 4 bases. Here the CDR3 DNA reads TGCGCCAGCAGCCGAATGGGGGGAGGGTCAGATACGCAGTATTTT. Translation: CASSRMGGGSDTQYF.

The chain has TRBV2 and TRBJ1-2; D is unclear. CDR1 SNHLY and CDR2 FYNNEI come from the germline V gene. The CDR3 consists of 11 residues. With 7 bases removed from V and 8 bases from J, the gap between germline ends came to 11 bases. CDR3 in amino acids: CASTVTGGYTF. In nucleotides, the CDR3 is TGTGCCAGCACCGTTACCGGGGGCTACACCTTC. Full variable domain (remainder filled in from reference TRBV2 and TRBJ1-2): EPEVTQTPSHQVTQMGQEVILRCVPISNHLYFYWYRQILGQKVEFLVSFYNNEISEKSEIFDDQFSVERPDGSNFTLKIRSTKLEDSAMYFCASTVTGGYTFGSGTRLTVV.

The chain employs TRBV6-6 and TRBJ1-6, with D perhaps TRBD1 (5 bases). V was pared by 4 bases and J by 7 bases, with 8 bases between. This CDR3 has 13 residues. CDR1 is MNHNY and CDR2 is SVGAGI in the germline V gene (reference sequence). CDR3 nucleotide sequence: TGTGCCAGCAGTTTGGGGGGGAATTCACCCCTCCACTTT. Protein: CASSLGGNSPLHF.